The 17 T cell receptor beta chains in this list originate from one sample, sequenced in a study of blood T cell repertoires in COVID-19. The assay was immunoSEQ multiplex PCR, and TCRdb's table has in-frame clones only and misses some. Seen here are under 200,000 clones, roughly 87% observed once, and the top ten hold over 7%. The sample consisted of PBMCs or T cells enriched from blood (not recorded which). These receptors all come from a woman in her 50s who had recovered from COVID-19.

The rearrangement joins TRBV18 to TRBJ2-3, with a tentative D call TRBD1 (6 bases). The CDR3 has 13 residues. The germline CDR1 and CDR2 sequences are KGHSH and LQKENI. The V and J ends lost 3 bases and 5 bases respectively, with 9 bases between them. Here the CDR3 DNA reads TGTGCCAGCTCACCCGGGACACAAGATACGCAGTATTTT. This encodes CASSPGTQDTQYF. Full variable domain (outside the CDR3, taken from reference TRBV18 and TRBJ2-3): NAGVMQNPRHLVRRRGQEARLRCSPMKGHSHVYWYRQLPEEGLKFMVYLQKENIIDESGMPKERFSAEFPKEGPSILRIQQVVRGDSAAYFCASSPGTQDTQYFGPGTRLTVL.

This clone has only one observation. The chain uses TRBV30 and TRBJ1-1; 9 bases fit TRBD1. Germline V gene lookup returns CDR1 GTSNPN and CDR2 SVGIG (reference sequence). V gave up 8 bases and J gave up 5 bases; unmatched junction bases: 6. This CDR3 comprises 12 residues. The CDR3 DNA follows: TGTGCCGGCCGGGACAGGGTGACTGAAGCTTTCTTT. Protein sequence: CAGRDRVTEAFF.

V gene TRBV5-4 combines with J gene TRBJ2-7; D possibly corresponds to TRBD2 (5 bases). The V gene lost 4 bases and the J gene lost 5 bases, with 10 bases spanning the gap. CDR1 is SGHNT and CDR2 is YYREEE in the germline V gene (reference sequence). CDR3 size: 12 residues. DNA of the CDR3: TGTGCCAGCAGCACCGTCGGGGACGAGCAGTACTTC. Protein sequence: CASSTVGDEQYF. Full variable domain (remainder filled in from reference TRBV5-4 and TRBJ2-7): ETGVTQSPTHLIKTRGQQVTLRCSSQSGHNTVSWYQQALGQGPQFIFQYYREEENGRGNFPPRFSGLQFPNYSSELNVNALELDDSALYLCASSTVGDEQYFGPGTRLTVT.

The J gene is TRBJ2-3, the V gene TRBV27; 13 positions agree with TRBD2. This CDR3 is 18 amino acids long. V lost 3 bases to trimming and J lost 1 base; unmatched junction nucleotides: 7. CDR1 and CDR2 from the germline V gene are MNHEY and SMNVEV (reference sequence). The DNA for the CDR3 is TGTGCCAGCAGTTTTGGACTAGCGGGAGATAGAGGCACAGATACGCAGTATTTT. It specifies CASSFGLAGDRGTDTQYF.

This clone has just one count. The gene calls are TRBV29-1 and TRBJ1-2; D gene ambiguous. The germline V gene has CDR1 SQVTM and CDR2 ANQGSEA. The V end was cut by 5 bases, the J end by 1 base, with 8 bases between. This CDR3 region has 12 residues. Here the CDR3 DNA reads TGCAGCGTTTTTACAGTTAACTATGGCTACACCTTC. Its protein is CSVFTVNYGYTF.

V gene TRBV7-2 combines with J gene TRBJ2-7; TRBD1 is a possible D gene (7 bases). Germline CDR1 SGHTA, CDR2 FQGNSA. V dropped 2 bases and J dropped 0 bases, with 20 bases sitting between them. This CDR3 has 18 amino acids. DNA for the CDR3: TGTGCCAGCAGCTTAATGGAGGGGGCAGGCCGATACTCCTACGAGCAGTACTTC. This encodes CASSLMEGAGRYSYEQYF.

The chain employs TRBV28 and TRBJ1-2, with 7 bases aligning to TRBD1. The CDR3 contains 12 residues. CDR1 MDHEN and CDR2 SYDVKM come from the germline V gene. J lost 5 bases, V lost 6 bases, and 3 bases had no gene match. The CDR3 region has the DNA TGTGCCAGCAGGACGACAGGGTATGGCTACACCTTC. This sequence encodes CASRTTGYGYTF.

This clone has just one count. J is TRBJ2-1 and V is TRBV28; TRBD2 is a possible D gene (5 bases). The CDR3 spans 14 residues. Looked up from germline, CDR1 is MDHEN and CDR2 is SYDVKM. Deletions cut 2 bases from V and 3 bases from J, with 8 bases between. CDR3 nucleotides: TGTGCCAGCAGTTTAGAGGCGGGCTACAATGAGCAGTTCTTC. Amino acid sequence: CASSLEAGYNEQFF. Full variable domain (outside the CDR3, taken from reference TRBV28 and TRBJ2-1): DVKVTQSSRYLVKRTGEKVFLECVQDMDHENMFWYRQDPGLGLRLIYFSYDVKMKEKGDIPEGYSVSREKKERFSLILESASTNQTSMYLCASSLEAGYNEQFFGPGTRLTVL.

The rearrangement links TRBV15 to TRBJ1-5; D ambiguous. Germline V CDR1 and CDR2: LNHNV, YYDKDF (reference sequence). The V end was cut by 3 bases, the J end by 3 bases, with 9 bases between. The CDR3 has 14 amino acids. Here the CDR3 DNA reads TGTGCCACCAGCAGGTCCTCTTCCAATCAGCCCCAGCATTTT. This gives the protein CATSRSSSNQPQHF.

The sample holds one count of this clone. The CDR3 is CASSDQGRTSGSYEQYF. In nucleotides, the CDR3 is TGTGCCAGCAGTGACCAGGGGAGGACTAGCGGGTCCTACGAGCAGTACTTC. The chain is built from TRBV6-1 and TRBJ2-7, with 11 nucleotides matching TRBD2. The CDR3 consists of 17 residues. The V gene's germline CDR1 is MNHNS and CDR2 SASEGT. V lost 3 bases and J lost 1; bases outside the gene matches: 8.

V gene TRBV19 combines with J gene TRBJ1-3; perhaps TRBD1 as D (6 bases). V was cut by 5 bases and J by 0 bases, with 8 bases left in between. This CDR3 has 14 amino acids. In germline, CDR1 is LNHDA, CDR2 SQIVND (reference sequence). CDR3 region: CASSRDNSGNTIYF. The CDR3 nucleotides are TGTGCCAGTAGTCGGGACAACTCTGGAAACACCATATATTTT.

V usage is TRBV27 and J usage is TRBJ2-7, with D uncertain. Per the germline V gene, CDR1 is MNHEY and CDR2 is SMNVEV (reference sequence). CDR3 size: 14 residues. V was shortened by 4 bases and J by 6 bases, with 16 bases between the two germline ends. The CDR3 DNA is TGTGCCAGCAGTTGGAAAGGCAGCCAGGCCGAGCAGTACTTC. This translates into CASSWKGSQAEQYF.

A single count supports this clone. The J gene is TRBJ1-2, the V gene TRBV5-4; TRBD1 might be the D (5 bases). Looked up from germline, CDR1 is SGHNT and CDR2 is YYREEE (reference sequence). The germline V and J ends were trimmed by 5 bases and 4 bases, with 12 bases remaining between them. This CDR3 has 13 residues. DNA for the CDR3: TGTGCCAGCAGGGTTGACAGACTCTATGGCTACACCTTC. Translating gives CASRVDRLYGYTF.

This chain links TRBV5-1 with TRBJ1-1; D is unresolved. V gave up 4 bases and J gave up 5 bases, with 15 bases separating them. The germline V gene encodes CDR1 SGHRS and CDR2 YFSETQ. This CDR3 has 14 residues. In nucleotides, the CDR3 is TGCGCCAGCAGCCTCACTGTGGAGCGGACTGAAGCTTTCTTT. It is translated as CASSLTVERTEAFF.

The chain couples TRBV6-5 to TRBJ1-5; no definite D call. The CDR3 has 14 amino acids. V was trimmed by 8 bases and J by 6 bases, leaving 17 bases between them. Germline V lookup: CDR1 MNHEY, CDR2 SVGAGI. The CDR3 DNA reads TGTGCCAGCCGTCCCTCAGGATTAGGTCAGCCCCAGCATTTT. Its translation: CASRPSGLGQPQHF.

The chain has TRBV6-5 and TRBJ2-1; tentative D call: TRBD2 (6 bases). The V and J ends lost 6 bases and 3 bases respectively, with 12 bases between them. Per the germline V gene, CDR1 is MNHEY and CDR2 is SVGAGI. There are 14 residues in the CDR3. CDR3 loop: CASRKGGNYNEQFF. The CDR3 bases are TGTGCCAGCAGGAAGGGAGGTAACTACAATGAGCAGTTCTTC.

The V call is TRBV29-1, the J call TRBJ2-7; no definite D call. CDR1 and CDR2 (germline): SQVTM, ANQGSEA. V lost 0 bases and J 5 bases, leaving 8 bases between the germline ends. This CDR3 comprises 12 residues. The CDR3 here is CSVEDQNNEQYF. DNA for the CDR3: TGCAGCGTTGAAGATCAGAACAACGAGCAGTACTTC.